This TCR beta chain was retrieved from a study of molecular identifiers for immune sequencing clone quantification. Findings of the study overall: Barcodes shared by identical TCR molecules could lead to underestimated sizes of highly expanded clones. Clones above 20 RNA copies contained over 97% of effector molecules and under 1% of naive molecules.

TCRdb re-analysed the PCR reads in MiXCR, keeping a single row per CDR3 protein. This sample has around 460,000 distinct CDR3 sequences; about 25% occur once, and the top ten carry under 0.85%. Libraries of naive CD8 T cells were made from 20,000 to 1,000,000 sorted cells. They used 10%, 30% or 50% RNA. The ends were cut back, 1 base at V and 5 bases at J, with 9 bases in the middle. From germline, CDR1 is SGHDN and CDR2 FVKESK. The CDR3 length is 13 residues. Note on this clonotype: Antigen specificity is unknown. The final CDR3 position lacks the conserved phenylalanine or tryptophan, pointing to a likely read error.

The sample taken for sequencing was naive CD8+ T cells from blood, with Jurkat cell RNA spiked in. The subset here: FACS-sorted CD8+CD4-CCR7+CD45RA+ naive T cells. The gene calls are TRBV14 and TRBJ2-7, with no clear D. The receptor comes from a human donor in good health. Some libraries in this study had Jurkat cell RNA spiked in. The CDR3 DNA reads TGTGCCAGCAGCCAAGTTTTGCAAAACGAGCAGTACCTC. Translating gives CASSQVLQNEQYL.